This T cell receptor (beta chain) was found in a study of radiotherapy plus CTLA-4 blockade in lung cancer. The method was immunoSEQ multiplex PCR; TCRdb's version includes in-frame clones alone and lacks a portion of them. Of 90,000 to 100,000 clones listed, around nine tenths are singletons. The germline V gene has CDR1 SGHTA and CDR2 FQGTGA. CDR3 length: 15 amino acids. V shed 4 bases, J shed 5 bases, and the junction held 6 bases outside the gene matches. This clone was recorded only once. The TCR comes from a human donor with non-small cell lung cancer that progressed on radiotherapy plus ipilimumab. Sequenced material: peripheral blood, taken from a patient treated with radiotherapy plus ipilimumab. This chain links TRBV7-3 with TRBJ2-2; 8 bases are shared with TRBD1. CDR3 residues: CASSSQGAPTGELFF. The CDR3 nucleotides read TGTGCCAGCAGCTCTCAGGGGGCGCCAACCGGGGAGCTGTTTTTT.